A single sample is the source of the 14 T cell receptor beta chains below, sequenced in a study of OX40 agonist ivuxolimab in advanced cancers. The protocol used for the library was the immunoSEQ multiplex PCR assay. In its TCRdb copy, this immuneACCESS table keeps in-frame sequences only and misses some clones. Where compared with another copy, unresolved V genes explain less than half of these, and the others have no known cause. Across this sample there are some 98,000 clones, with around 94% seen only once. Of the sample, 0.25% to 0.3% is held by the ten largest clones. Sequenced material: CD4+ or CD8+ T cells sorted from blood, taken in a trial of the OX40 agonist ivuxolimab. These receptors were collected from an adult with an advanced solid tumor such as melanoma, head and neck, liver or kidney cancer.

The J gene is TRBJ2-1, the V gene TRBV2; D may be TRBD2 (6 bases). The CDR3 sequence is 16 residues long. CDR1 and CDR2 (germline): SNHLY, FYNNEI. V was trimmed by 4 bases and J by 4 bases, leaving 17 bases between them. The CDR3 is CASSVEFLAYYNEQFF. In nucleotides, the CDR3 is TGTGCCAGCAGTGTAGAATTCCTAGCGTATTACAATGAGCAGTTCTTC.

The chain uses TRBV11-2 and TRBJ1-1, with TRBD1 as a possible D gene (5 bases). This CDR3 spans 15 amino acids. Germline values: CDR1 SGHAT, CDR2 FQNNGV. Trimming stripped 3 bases from V and 1 base from J, with 12 bases between. The DNA of the CDR3 is TGTGCCAGCAGCTTCTTAGGACACACGAACACTGAAGCTTTCTTT. This gives the protein CASSFLGHTNTEAFF.

The chain links TRBV10-3 to TRBJ2-5; D remains ambiguous. Germline V gene sequence: CDR1 ENHRY, CDR2 SYGVKD. CDR3 length: 13 amino acids. V dropped 2 bases and J dropped 2 bases, with 6 bases sitting between them. The CDR3 loop is CAISEDPQETQYF. The DNA for the CDR3 is TGTGCCATCAGTGAGGACCCTCAAGAGACCCAGTACTTC.

The chain employs TRBV27 and TRBJ2-7; the match to TRBD2 covers 11 bases. Trimming cost V 5 bases and J 3 bases; bases outside gene matches: 9. The germline gives CDR1 MNHEY, CDR2 SMNVEV (reference sequence). The CDR3 sequence is 16 residues long. The CDR3: CASSVRGLADNYEQYV. The CDR3 coding sequence is TGTGCCAGCAGTGTAAGGGGACTAGCGGATAACTACGAGCAGTACGTC.

CDR3 residues: CASSPRTGDLAGNTIYF. CDR3 DNA: TGTGCCAGCAGCCCGCGTACAGGGGATCTTGCCGGAAACACCATATATTTT. This sequence joins TRBV7-6 and TRBJ1-3; 7 nucleotides agree with TRBD1. V gave up 5 bases and J gave up 4 bases; unmatched junction bases: 14. CDR3 length: 17 residues. In germline, CDR1 is SGHVS, CDR2 FNYEAQ.

This chain joins TRBV30 and TRBJ2-1; the D gene could be TRBD1 or TRBD2 (5 bases each). Germline CDR1 GTSNPN, CDR2 SVGIG (reference sequence). The CDR3 totals 18 residues. Trimming pared 0 bases from V and 2 bases from J, leaving 20 bases between. The CDR3 sequence is CAWSVGFVGTNAYNEQFF. As DNA, the CDR3 is TGTGCCTGGAGTGTAGGTTTTGTCGGGACCAATGCCTACAATGAGCAGTTCTTC. The full variable domain, completed using reference TRBV30 and TRBJ2-1, is SQTIHQWPATLVQPVGSPLSLECTVEGTSNPNLYWYRQAAGRGLQLLFYSVGIGQISSEVPQNLSASRPQDRQFILSSKKLLLSDSGFYLCAWSVGFVGTNAYNEQFFGPGTRLTVL.

V usage is TRBV7-2 and J usage is TRBJ1-1, with D possibly TRBD1 on 6 matching bases. Germline CDR1 reads SGHTA; CDR2 reads FQGNSA. The CDR3 is 13 residues long. V lost 4 bases and J lost 8, with 14 bases in between. CDR3 DNA sequence: TGTGCCAGCAGCTCCGGGGGAACAGGGGAAGCTTTCTTT. Translating it yields CASSSGGTGEAFF.

This sequence joins TRBV28 and TRBJ1-2; 7 bases fit TRBD1. Germline CDR1 MDHEN, CDR2 SYDVKM. This CDR3 has 14 amino acids. J was trimmed by 4 bases and V by 2 bases; bases with no gene match: 4. DNA for the CDR3: TGTGCCAGCAGTTTACTAGGGGGCCCCTATGGCTACACCTTC. This sequence encodes CASSLLGGPYGYTF.

This chain joins TRBV2 and TRBJ2-3; no clear D gene. Germline lookup yields CDR1 SNHLY and CDR2 FYNNEI. The CDR3 contains 14 residues. Between the trimmed V and J ends, which lost 8 bases and 2 bases, there was a span of 14 bases. The chain's CDR3 is CASQPGNPTDTQYF. The CDR3 coding sequence is TGTGCCAGCCAGCCGGGCAACCCCACAGATACGCAGTATTTT.

V gene TRBV6-4 combines with J gene TRBJ1-5; possibly TRBD1 for D (5 bases). From germline, CDR1 is MRHNA and CDR2 SNTAGT. CDR3 length equals 13 residues. Trimming cost V 6 bases and J 5 bases, with 11 bases left between them. The CDR3 sequence: CASSVDSDQPQHF. As DNA, the CDR3 is TGTGCCAGCAGCGTTGACAGCGATCAGCCCCAGCATTTT.

The chain couples TRBV13 to TRBJ2-2; no clear D. The germline V and J ends were trimmed by 5 bases and 6 bases, with 16 bases remaining between them. The CDR3 has 15 residues. Germline values: CDR1 PRHDT, CDR2 FYEKMQ (reference sequence). The CDR3 spells CASSPLGLASGELFF. DNA of the CDR3: TGTGCCAGCAGCCCCCTGGGCTTAGCCTCCGGGGAGCTGTTTTTT.

V and J are TRBV10-3 and TRBJ1-2; 9 nucleotides line up with TRBD1. The CDR3 length is 14 residues. Trimming at V came to 4 bases and at J to 6 bases, leaving 6 bases not matched to a gene. Germline V gene sequence: CDR1 ENHRY, CDR2 SYGVKD. The CDR3 is CAISGGGQGHGYTF. In DNA, the CDR3 is TGTGCCATCAGTGGGGGGGGACAGGGTCATGGCTACACCTTC.

V usage is TRBV7-2 and J usage is TRBJ1-2; the D gene is possibly TRBD1 (6 bases). The V end was cut by 3 bases, the J end by 8 bases, with 13 bases between. The CDR3 is 13 amino acids. The germline V gene encodes CDR1 SGHTA and CDR2 FQGNSA. The CDR3 region has the DNA TGTGCCAGCAGCTTCGGGGGGGGCCGAGGCTACACCTTC. It codes for CASSFGGGRGYTF.

The chain joins TRBV7-6 to TRBJ1-3; D is unresolved. CDR1 and CDR2 from the germline V gene are SGHVS and FNYEAQ. The CDR3 runs to 15 residues. V lost 1 base and J lost 0, with 7 bases in between. The CDR3 nucleotides read TGTGCCAGCAGCTTAGGTGCCGGCTCTGGAAACACCATATATTTT. Amino acids: CASSLGAGSGNTIYF. Full variable domain (outside the CDR3, taken from reference TRBV7-6 and TRBJ1-3): GAGVSQSPRYKVTKRGQDVALRCDPISGHVSLYWYRQALGQGPEFLTYFNYEAQQDKSGLPNDRFSAERPEGSISTLTIQRTEQRDSAMYRCASSLGAGSGNTIYFGEGSWLTVV.